These T cell receptor beta chains were read from a single sample in a study of OX40 agonist ivuxolimab in advanced cancers. The table came from immunoSEQ multiplex PCR; TCRdb's copy has only in-frame clones and leaves some out. The table has some 150,000 clones, less than 95% seen once. This specimen was CD4+ or CD8+ T cells sorted from blood, taken in a trial of the OX40 agonist ivuxolimab. These receptors were taken from an adult with an advanced solid tumor such as melanoma, head and neck, liver or kidney cancer. Both conserved end residues are part of each CDR3. D genes are given only for firm matches. The size entry is marked missing in some rows and otherwise reads once, few, many or a size class.

clone_size d_call cdr3_length j_call v_call cdr3_aa cdr3_nt
. . 15 TRBJ1-1 TRBV4-1 CASSQGRSRDTEAFF TGCGCCAGCAGCCAAGGACGGAGTAGGGACACTGAAGCTTTCTTT
once . 14 TRBJ2-7 TRBV30 CAWSVGGSSYEQYF TGTGCCTGGAGTGTTGGTGGGAGCTCCTACGAGCAGTACTTC
. . 15 TRBJ2-1 TRBV5-1 CASSFTGRDHNEQFF TGCGCCAGCAGCTTTACCGGGAGAGATCACAATGAGCAGTTCTTC
. TRBD1 15 TRBJ2-1 TRBV5-1 CASSSVGQGINEQFF TGCGCCAGCAGCTCGGTGGGACAGGGAATCAATGAGCAGTTCTTC
once . 14 TRBJ2-3 TRBV18 CASSPVHHTDTQYF TGTGCCAGCTCACCTGTCCACCACACAGATACGCAGTATTTT
. . 13 TRBJ2-7 TRBV5-6 CASSESRSYEQYF TGTGCCAGCAGCGAGAGCCGCTCCTACGAGCAGTACTTC
. . 13 TRBJ1-2 TRBV12-5 CASGFTGSYGYTF TGTGCTAGTGGCTTTACCGGGTCCTATGGCTACACCTTC
. . 16 TRBJ1-2 TRBV4-3 CASSQVGSRVWYGYTF TGCGCCAGCAGCCAAGTAGGGAGCAGGGTCTGGTATGGCTACACCTTC
medium-sized . 16 TRBJ1-3 TRBV15 CATSRAMDGSGNTIYF TGTGCCACCAGCAGAGCCATGGACGGCTCTGGAAACACCATATATTTT
. . 15 TRBJ2-7 TRBV7-2 CASSQDYGKHNEQYF TGTGCCAGCAGCCAAGACTACGGGAAACACAACGAGCAGTACTTC
. . 12 TRBJ2-7 TRBV4-2 CASSPSAYEQYF TGTGCCAGCAGCCCTAGCGCCTACGAGCAGTACTTC
. . 17 TRBJ1-1 TRBV4-1 CASSQDGSPTLNTEAFF TGCGCCAGCAGCCAAGATGGATCCCCTACTTTGAACACTGAAGCTTTCTTT
. . 15 TRBJ1-3 TRBV5-1 CASSPPKGSGNTIYF TGCGCCAGCAGCCCCCCGAAGGGTTCAGGAAACACCATATATTTT
. TRBD2 13 TRBJ2-2 TRBV4-1 CASSLSGTGELFF TGCGCCAGCAGCCTTAGCGGGACCGGGGAGCTGTTTTTT
. . 17 TRBJ2-7 TRBV10-3 CAISPSQGGGDSYEQYF TGTGCCATCAGCCCCAGCCAAGGGGGAGGCGACTCCTACGAGCAGTACTTC
once TRBD1 16 TRBJ2-1 TRBV7-9 CASSLTGQLLYNEQFF TGTGCCAGCAGCTTAACGGGACAGCTCCTTTACAATGAGCAGTTCTTC